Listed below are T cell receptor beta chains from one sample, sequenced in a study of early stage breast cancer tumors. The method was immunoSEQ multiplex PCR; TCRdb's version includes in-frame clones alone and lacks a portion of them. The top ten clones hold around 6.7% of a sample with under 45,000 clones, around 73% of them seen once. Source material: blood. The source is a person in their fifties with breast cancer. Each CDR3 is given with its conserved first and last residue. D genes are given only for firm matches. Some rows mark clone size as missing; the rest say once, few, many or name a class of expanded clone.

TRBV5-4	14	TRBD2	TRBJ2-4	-	CASSPEASGGTQYF	TGTGCCAGCAGCCCTGAGGCTAGCGGAGGAACTCAGTACTTC
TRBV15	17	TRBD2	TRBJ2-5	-	CATSRGGLAGGRETQYF	TGTGCCACCAGCAGAGGGGGACTAGCGGGAGGGCGGGAGACCCAGTACTTC
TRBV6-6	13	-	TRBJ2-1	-	CASNQGGYNEQFF	TGTGCCAGCAATCAGGGAGGCTACAATGAGCAGTTCTTC
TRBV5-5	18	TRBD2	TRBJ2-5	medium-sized	CASSLAASGGPGRETQYF	TGTGCCAGCAGCTTAGCCGCTAGCGGGGGACCAGGAAGAGAGACCCAGTACTTC
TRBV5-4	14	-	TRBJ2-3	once	CASSLEAPTDTQYF	TGTGCCAGCAGCTTGGAAGCTCCGACAGATACGCAGTATTTT
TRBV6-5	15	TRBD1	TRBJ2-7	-	CASTPDRVGSYEQYF	TGTGCCAGCACCCCGGACAGGGTAGGGTCCTACGAGCAGTACTTC
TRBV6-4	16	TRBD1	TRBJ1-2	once	CASSDYRGPANYGYTF	TGTGCCAGCAGTGACTACAGGGGGCCGGCTAACTATGGCTACACCTTC
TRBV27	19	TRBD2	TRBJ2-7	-	CASSLSASREELPRGKRYF	TGTGCCAGCAGTTTATCGGCCAGTCGGGAGGAGCTGCCCCGGGGGAAGCGGTACTTC
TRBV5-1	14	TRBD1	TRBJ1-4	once	CASSLTTGDEKLFF	TGCGCCAGCAGCTTGACGACAGGGGATGAAAAACTGTTTTTT
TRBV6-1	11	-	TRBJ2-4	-	CASSYKNIQYF	TGTGCCAGCAGTTACAAAAACATTCAGTACTTC
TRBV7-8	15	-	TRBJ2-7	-	CASSLVREITYEQYF	TGTGCCAGCAGCTTAGTTCGGGAAATCACCTACGAGCAGTACTTC
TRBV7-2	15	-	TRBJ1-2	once	CASSPWAGQNYGYTF	TGTGCCAGCAGCCCATGGGCGGGCCAGAACTATGGCTACACCTTC
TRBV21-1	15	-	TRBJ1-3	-	CASSKDRASGNTIYF	TGTGCCAGCAGCAAAGACAGAGCCTCCGGAAACACCATATATTTT
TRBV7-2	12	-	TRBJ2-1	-	CASSRGYNEQFF	TGTGCCAGCAGCCGGGGATACAATGAGCAGTTCTTC
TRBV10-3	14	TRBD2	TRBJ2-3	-	CAIRPAGVRDTQYF	TGTGCCATCAGGCCAGCGGGAGTAAGAGATACGCAGTATTTT
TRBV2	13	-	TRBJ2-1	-	CASSSRPNTEQFF	TGTGCCAGCAGTTCTAGGCCCAATACTGAGCAGTTCTTC
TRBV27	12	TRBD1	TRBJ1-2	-	CASKRTGSGYTF	TGTGCCAGCAAAAGGACAGGGAGCGGCTACACCTTC
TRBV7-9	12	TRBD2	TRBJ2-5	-	CASSPTAGADNF	TGTGCCAGCAGCCCCACGGCGGGAGCGGATAACTTC
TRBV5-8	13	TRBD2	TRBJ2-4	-	CASSAGGRHIQYF	TGTGCCAGCAGCGCGGGGGGGCGGCACATTCAGTACTTC
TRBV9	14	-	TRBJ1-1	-	CASSVDLMNTEAFF	TGTGCCAGCAGCGTAGATCTTATGAACACTGAAGCTTTCTTT
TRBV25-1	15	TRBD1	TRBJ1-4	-	CASRPDRSTNEKLFF	TGTGCCAGCAGACCGGACAGGAGTACTAATGAAAAACTGTTTTTT
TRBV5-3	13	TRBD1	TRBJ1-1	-	CARSSDRVGEAFF	TGTGCCAGAAGCTCGGACAGGGTGGGTGAAGCTTTCTTT
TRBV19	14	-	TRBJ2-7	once	CASSVTGLSYEQYF	TGTGCCAGTAGTGTGACTGGACTGAGCTACGAGCAGTACTTC
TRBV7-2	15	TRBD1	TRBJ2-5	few	CASSGGGTGEETQYF	TGTGCCAGCAGCGGAGGCGGCACAGGGGAAGAGACCCAGTACTTC
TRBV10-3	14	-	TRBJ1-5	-	CAISGGLVNQPQHF	TGTGCCATCAGTGGGGGCCTCGTCAATCAGCCCCAGCATTTT
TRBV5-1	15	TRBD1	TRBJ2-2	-	CASSWDRGSSGELFF	TGCGCCAGCAGCTGGGACAGGGGGTCTTCCGGGGAGCTGTTTTTT
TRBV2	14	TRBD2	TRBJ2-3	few	CASRSLAGTDTQYF	TGTGCCAGTCGGTCACTAGCGGGGACAGATACGCAGTATTTT
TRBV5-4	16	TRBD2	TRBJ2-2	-	CASSLWGSGVTGELFF	TGTGCCAGCAGCTTGTGGGGTAGCGGGGTCACCGGGGAGCTGTTTTTT
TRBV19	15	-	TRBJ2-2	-	CASSMATSHTGELFF	TGTGCCAGTAGTATGGCGACAAGCCACACCGGGGAGCTGTTTTTT
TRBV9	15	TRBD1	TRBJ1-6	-	CASSGETGVNSPLHF	TGTGCCAGCAGCGGAGAGACAGGGGTTAATTCACCCCTCCACTTT
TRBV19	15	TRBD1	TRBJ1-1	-	CASSIVEQGVPEAFF	TGTGCCAGTAGTATAGTCGAACAGGGGGTTCCTGAAGCTTTCTTT
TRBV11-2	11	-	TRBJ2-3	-	CASTETDTQYF	TGTGCCAGCACCGAGACAGATACGCAGTATTTT
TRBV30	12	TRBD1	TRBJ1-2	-	CAWNYRGQRYTF	TGTGCCTGGAACTACAGGGGGCAAAGGTACACCTTC
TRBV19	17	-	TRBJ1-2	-	CASSRGGADVFYYGYTF	TGTGCCAGTAGTAGGGGCGGGGCAGACGTGTTTTACTATGGCTACACCTTC
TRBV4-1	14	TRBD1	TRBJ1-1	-	CASSQGQGPTEAFF	TGCGCCAGCAGCCAAGGACAGGGACCGACTGAAGCTTTCTTT
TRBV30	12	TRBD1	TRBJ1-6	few	CARDRENSPLHF	TGTGCCCGGGACAGGGAAAATTCACCCCTCCACTTT
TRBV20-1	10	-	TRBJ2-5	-	CSIGGRTQYF	TGCAGTATTGGAGGGCGGACCCAGTACTTC
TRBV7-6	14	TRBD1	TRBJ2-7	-	CASSRDRLPYEQYF	TGTGCCAGCAGCAGGGACAGACTCCCCTACGAGCAGTACTTC
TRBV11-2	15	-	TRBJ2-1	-	CASRLAPRSYNEQFF	TGTGCCAGCAGACTAGCCCCGAGATCCTACAATGAGCAGTTCTTC
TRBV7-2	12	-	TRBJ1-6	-	CASSFPDSPLHF	TGTGCCAGCAGCTTCCCGGATTCACCCCTCCACTTT
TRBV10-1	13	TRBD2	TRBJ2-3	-	CASSDTSGGRQYF	TGCGCCAGCAGTGATACTAGCGGGGGGCGGCAGTATTTT
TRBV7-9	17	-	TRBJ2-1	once	CASSHSTYPDPSDEQFF	TGTGCCAGCAGCCATAGTACGTATCCTGATCCTAGCGATGAGCAGTTCTTC
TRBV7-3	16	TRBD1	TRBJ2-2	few	CASSLDRAPNTGELFF	TGTGCCAGCAGCCTCGACAGGGCCCCGAACACCGGGGAGCTGTTTTTT
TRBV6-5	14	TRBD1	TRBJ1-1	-	CASSRGQGATEAFF	TGTGCCAGCAGCCGGGGACAGGGGGCCACTGAAGCTTTCTTT
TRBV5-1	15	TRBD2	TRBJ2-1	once	CASSLTSVSYNEQFF	TGCGCCAGCAGCCTGACTAGCGTATCCTACAATGAGCAGTTCTTC
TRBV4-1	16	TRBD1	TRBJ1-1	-	CASSQDTQGVRTEAFF	TGCGCCAGCAGCCAAGATACACAGGGGGTACGCACTGAAGCTTTCTTT
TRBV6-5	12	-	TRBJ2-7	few	CASSYRTGEQYF	TGTGCCAGCAGTTACCGCACGGGCGAGCAGTACTTC
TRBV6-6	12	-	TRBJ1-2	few	CATSEGIAGYTF	TGTGCCACCTCGGAGGGTATTGCCGGCTACACCTTC
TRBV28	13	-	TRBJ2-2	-	CASSSDRTGELFF	TGTGCCAGCAGTTCAGACAGGACCGGGGAGCTGTTTTTT
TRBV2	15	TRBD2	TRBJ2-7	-	CASSAAGLAGEEQYF	TGTGCCAGCAGTGCGGCGGGACTAGCGGGAGAAGAGCAGTACTTC
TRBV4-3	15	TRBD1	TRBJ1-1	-	CASSHLDRGGTEAFF	TGCGCCAGCAGCCACCTGGACAGGGGGGGCACTGAAGCTTTCTTT
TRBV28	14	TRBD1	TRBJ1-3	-	CASSSGTAGNTIYF	TGTGCCAGCAGTTCCGGGACAGCTGGAAACACCATATATTTT
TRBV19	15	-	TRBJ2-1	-	CASRTGTRSYNEQFF	TGTGCCAGTAGAACCGGGACTCGTTCCTACAATGAGCAGTTCTTC
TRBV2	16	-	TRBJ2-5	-	CASRLSLGKGQETQYF	TGTGCCAGCAGGTTATCCCTGGGGAAGGGGCAAGAGACCCAGTACTTC
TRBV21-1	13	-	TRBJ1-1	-	CASSDRGGTEAFF	TGTGCCAGCAGCGACAGGGGTGGCACTGAAGCTTTCTTT
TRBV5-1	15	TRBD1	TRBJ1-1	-	CASSPGQGGILEAFF	TGCGCCAGCAGCCCCGGACAGGGCGGAATACTTGAAGCTTTCTTT
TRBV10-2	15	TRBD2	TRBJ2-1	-	CASRTTSSVHNEQFF	TGCGCCAGCAGAACGACTAGCTCGGTCCACAATGAGCAGTTCTTC
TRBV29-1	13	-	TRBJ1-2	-	CSVSREANYGYTF	TGCAGCGTTTCGAGGGAAGCCAACTATGGCTACACCTTC
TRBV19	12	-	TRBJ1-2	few	CASSSAPYGYTF	TGTGCCAGTAGTTCCGCGCCCTATGGCTACACCTTC